The TCR beta chain described here comes from a study of blood T cell repertoires in COVID-19. TCRdb's copy holds only in-frame clones and misses some; the assay was immunoSEQ multiplex PCR. The sample comprises roughly 170,000 clones, roughly four fifths of which are singletons, and around 6.8% rests with the top ten. This clone showed up just a few times. V dropped 0 bases and J dropped 3; count of bases not matched to a gene: 2. Looked up from germline, CDR1 is MNHNY and CDR2 is SVGAGI (reference sequence). The CDR3 length is 15 residues. Sequenced input: peripheral blood. The TCR sequence derives from a human donor in a cohort sampled during active COVID-19. The V call is TRBV6-6, the J call TRBJ1-5, with 7 bases matching TRBD1. Written as DNA, the CDR3 is TGTGCCAGCAGTTACTCGGGACAGCTCAATCAGCCCCAGCATTTT. The encoded protein is CASSYSGQLNQPQHF.